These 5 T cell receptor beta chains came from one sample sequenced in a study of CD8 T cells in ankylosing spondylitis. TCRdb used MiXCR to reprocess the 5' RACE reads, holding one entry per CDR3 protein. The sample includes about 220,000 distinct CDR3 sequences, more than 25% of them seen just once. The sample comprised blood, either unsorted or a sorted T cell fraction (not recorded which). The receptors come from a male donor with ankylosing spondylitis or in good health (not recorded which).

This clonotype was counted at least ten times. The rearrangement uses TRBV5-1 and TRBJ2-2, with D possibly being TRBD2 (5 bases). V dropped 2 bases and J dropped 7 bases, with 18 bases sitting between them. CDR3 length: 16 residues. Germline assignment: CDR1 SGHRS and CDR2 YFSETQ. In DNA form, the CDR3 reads TGCGCCAGCAGCTTTTCCCAGCGGCGGTCTGGCGGGGAGCTGTTTTTT. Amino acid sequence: CASSFSQRRSGGELFF.

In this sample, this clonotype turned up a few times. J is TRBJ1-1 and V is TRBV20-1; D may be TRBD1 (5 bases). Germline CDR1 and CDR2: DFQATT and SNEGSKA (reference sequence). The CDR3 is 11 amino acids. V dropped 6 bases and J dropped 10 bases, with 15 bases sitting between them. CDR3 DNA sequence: TGCAGTGCGGGACCGGGACCCCGAGCTTTCTTT. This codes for CSAGPGPRAFF.

The CDR3 DNA is TGTGCCAGCAGTTTTCGGACACCAGCCTCTGGGGCCAACGTCCTGACTTTC. This sequence encodes CASSFRTPASGANVLTF. The chain recombines TRBV6-5 with TRBJ2-6, with TRBD1 as a possible D gene (5 bases). The CDR3 is 17 residues long. Trimming shortened V by 4 bases and J by 0 bases, and 13 bases separated the two germline ends. The V gene's germline CDR1 is MNHEY and CDR2 SVGAGI.

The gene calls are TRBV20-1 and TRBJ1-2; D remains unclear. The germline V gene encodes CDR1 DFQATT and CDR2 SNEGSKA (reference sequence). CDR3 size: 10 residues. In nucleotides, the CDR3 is TGCAGCCGGACGTCCGCTGGCTACACCTTC. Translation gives CSRTSAGYTF.

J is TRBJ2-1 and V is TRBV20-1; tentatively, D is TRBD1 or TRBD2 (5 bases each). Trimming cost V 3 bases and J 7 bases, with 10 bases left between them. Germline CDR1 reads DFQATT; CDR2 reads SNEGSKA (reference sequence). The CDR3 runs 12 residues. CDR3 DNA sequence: TGCAGTGCTAGCGGGACCGGGAATGAGCAGTTCTTC. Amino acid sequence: CSASGTGNEQFF.